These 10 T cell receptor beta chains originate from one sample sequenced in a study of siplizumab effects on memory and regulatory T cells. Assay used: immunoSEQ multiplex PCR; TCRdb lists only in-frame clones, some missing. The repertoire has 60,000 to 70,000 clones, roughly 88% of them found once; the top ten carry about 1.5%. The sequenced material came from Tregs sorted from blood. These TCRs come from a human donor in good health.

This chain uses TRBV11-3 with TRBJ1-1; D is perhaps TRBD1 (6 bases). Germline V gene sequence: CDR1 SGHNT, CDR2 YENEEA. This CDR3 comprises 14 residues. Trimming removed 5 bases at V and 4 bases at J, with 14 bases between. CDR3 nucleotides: TGTGCCAGCAGCCAGGGGAGGCCCGGCACTGAAGCTTTCTTT. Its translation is CASSQGRPGTEAFF.

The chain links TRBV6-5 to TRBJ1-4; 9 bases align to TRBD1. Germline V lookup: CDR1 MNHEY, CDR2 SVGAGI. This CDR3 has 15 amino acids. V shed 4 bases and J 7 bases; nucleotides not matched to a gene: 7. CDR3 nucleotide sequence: TGTGCCAGCAGTTTTACAGGGGGCTGGAGTGAAAAACTGTTTTTT. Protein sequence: CASSFTGGWSEKLFF.

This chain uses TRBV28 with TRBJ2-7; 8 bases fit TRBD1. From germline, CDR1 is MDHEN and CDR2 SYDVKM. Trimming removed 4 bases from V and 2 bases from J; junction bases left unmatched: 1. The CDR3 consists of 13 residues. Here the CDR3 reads CASSWDRTYEQYF. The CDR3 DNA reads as TGTGCCAGCAGTTGGGACAGGACCTACGAGCAGTACTTC.

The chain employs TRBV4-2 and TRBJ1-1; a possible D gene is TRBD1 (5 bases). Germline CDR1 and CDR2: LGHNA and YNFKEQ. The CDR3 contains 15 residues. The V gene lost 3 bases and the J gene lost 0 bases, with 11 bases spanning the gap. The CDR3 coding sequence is TGTGCCAGCAGCCATCTGGGGACGCTGAACACTGAAGCTTTCTTT. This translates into CASSHLGTLNTEAFF.

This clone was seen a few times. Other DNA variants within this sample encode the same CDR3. Here the CDR3 DNA reads TGTGCCTGGAGTGGGGGCAGCAATCAGCCCCAGCATTTT. Its translation is CAWSGGSNQPQHF. The chain joins TRBV30 to TRBJ1-5; tentatively, D is TRBD1 (5 bases). Germline loops: CDR1 GTSNPN, CDR2 SVGIG (reference sequence). The V gene lost 1 base and the J gene lost 1 base, with 5 bases spanning the gap. The CDR3 totals 13 residues. The whole variable domain, remainder taken from reference TRBV30 and TRBJ1-5, is SQTIHQWPATLVQPVGSPLSLECTVEGTSNPNLYWYRQAAGRGLQLLFYSVGIGQISSEVPQNLSASRPQDRQFILSSKKLLLSDSGFYLCAWSGGSNQPQHFGDGTRLSIL.

The CDR3 nucleotides are TGTGCCAGCAGCCGGAACAATGAGCAGTTCTTC. It translates to CASSRNNEQFF. The chain employs TRBV21-1 and TRBJ2-1. TRBV21-1 counts as a pseudogene. The CDR3 is 11 amino acids.

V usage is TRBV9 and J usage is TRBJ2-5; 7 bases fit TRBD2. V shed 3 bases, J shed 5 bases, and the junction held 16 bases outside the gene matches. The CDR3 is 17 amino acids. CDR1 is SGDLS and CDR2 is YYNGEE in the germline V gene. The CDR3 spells CASSAGDYPKGGETQYF. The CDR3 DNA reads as TGTGCCAGCAGCGCCGGGGACTACCCAAAAGGTGGTGAGACCCAGTACTTC.

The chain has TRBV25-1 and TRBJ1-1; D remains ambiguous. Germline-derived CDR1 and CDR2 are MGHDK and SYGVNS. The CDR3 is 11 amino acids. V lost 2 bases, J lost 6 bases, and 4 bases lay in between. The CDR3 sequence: CASSERAEAFF. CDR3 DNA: TGTGCCAGCAGTGAACGGGCTGAAGCTTTCTTT.

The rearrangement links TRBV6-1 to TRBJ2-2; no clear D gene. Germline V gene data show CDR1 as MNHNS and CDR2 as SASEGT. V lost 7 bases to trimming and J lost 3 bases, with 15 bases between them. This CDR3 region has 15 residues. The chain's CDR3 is CASTQDGSYTGELFF. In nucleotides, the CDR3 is TGTGCCAGCACCCAGGACGGTTCTTACACCGGGGAGCTGTTTTTT.

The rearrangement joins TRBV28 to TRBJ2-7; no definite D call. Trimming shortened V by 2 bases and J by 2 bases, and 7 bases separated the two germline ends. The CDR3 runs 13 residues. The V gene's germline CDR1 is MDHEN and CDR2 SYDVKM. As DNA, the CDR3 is TGTGCCAGCAGTTTACGGGCTGCCTACGAGCAGTACTTC. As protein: CASSLRAAYEQYF. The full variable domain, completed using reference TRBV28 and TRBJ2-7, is DVKVTQSSRYLVKRTGEKVFLECVQDMDHENMFWYRQDPGLGLRLIYFSYDVKMKEKGDIPEGYSVSREKKERFSLILESASTNQTSMYLCASSLRAAYEQYFGPGTRLTVT.